The sample holds a few counts of the clone carrying this T cell receptor (beta chain). TCRdb redid the calling of the RT-PCR reads with MiXCR, one entry per CDR3 protein. Of a few hundred thousand distinct CDR3 sequences listed, about 15% were seen once; the top ten hold 8.5% to 14%. Germline assignment: CDR1 LGHNA and CDR2 YNFKEQ. The CDR3 contains 12 residues. V was clipped by 0 bases and J by 12 bases, with 8 bases between them. The sample originates from a study of response to subunit inactivated influenza vaccine. The TCR was taken from a man aged 45-65 years who received an inactivated influenza vaccine. The chain carries TRBV4-2 and TRBJ1-4, with D possibly being TRBD1 (5 bases). The specimen was PBMCs from blood, collected 11 to 12 days after vaccination. For the CDR3, the DNA is TGTGCCAGCAGCCAAGATTGGGGGGAACTGTTTTTT. Residues: CASSQDWGELFF.